Shown below are 13 T cell receptor beta chains from a single sample sequenced in a study of early T cells in non-severe SARS-CoV-2 infection. From the 5' RACE reads, TCRdb called clonotypes with MiXCR, one entry per CDR3 protein. The table records around 25,000 distinct CDR3 sequences, about 4% of them present only once. The sample consisted of whole blood. The receptor set was obtained from an adult who was a healthcare worker with PCR-confirmed SARS-CoV-2 infection or an uninfected control (not recorded which).

Many counts were recorded for this clonotype. The chain has TRBV20-1 and TRBJ2-1; 9 bases are a match to TRBD1. The CDR3 is 15 residues long. Looked up from germline, CDR1 is DFQATT and CDR2 is SNEGSKA (reference sequence). With V trimmed by 5 bases and J by 6 bases, 11 bases remained unmatched. As DNA, the CDR3 is TGCAGTGCTCCGATTCCACAGGGGGCTGGCAATGAGCAGTTCTTC. Translated, it gives CSAPIPQGAGNEQFF.

This clonotype was found many times. This chain links TRBV5-1 with TRBJ2-1; unclear D gene. With 0 bases removed from V and 4 bases from J, the gap between germline ends came to 8 bases. This CDR3 contains 14 residues. Looked up from germline, CDR1 is SGHRS and CDR2 is YFSETQ. For the CDR3, the DNA is TGCGCCAGCAGCTTGGCCCCCCCTTACAATGAGCAGTTCTTC. It specifies CASSLAPPYNEQFF. Drawing the rest from reference TRBV5-1 and TRBJ2-1, the complete variable domain is KAGVTQTPRYLIKTRGQQVTLSCSPISGHRSVSWYQQTPGQGLQFLFEYFSETQRNKGNFPGRFSGRQFSNSRSEMNVSTLELGDSALYLCASSLAPPYNEQFFGPGTRLTVL.

The chain carries TRBV20-1 and TRBJ1-3; unclear D gene. The CDR3 runs 14 residues. Germline V gene sequence: CDR1 DFQATT, CDR2 SNEGSKA (reference sequence). V lost 3 bases and J 0 bases, leaving 9 bases between the germline ends. This CDR3 reads CSASQPSSGNTIYF. CDR3 nucleotides: TGCAGTGCTAGTCAGCCAAGCTCTGGAAACACCATATATTTT.

J is TRBJ2-5 and V is TRBV29-1, with a tentative D call TRBD2 (5 bases). The CDR3 runs to 12 residues. CDR1 SQVTM and CDR2 ANQGSEA come from the germline V gene. V was clipped by 4 bases and J by 5 bases, with 11 bases between them. The chain's CDR3 is CSVGAGPETQYF. DNA of the CDR3: TGCAGCGTTGGGGCGGGTCCGGAGACCCAGTACTTC.

Only a few counts were recorded for this clonotype. V gene TRBV3-1 combines with J gene TRBJ2-1, with a possible D match to TRBD1 (6 bases). Germline V gene sequence: CDR1 LGHDT, CDR2 YNNKEL (reference sequence). This CDR3 region has 12 residues. Deletions cut 4 bases from V and 11 bases from J, with 12 bases between. CDR3 coding DNA: TGTGCCAGCAGCCTAAACAGGGATAAGCAGTTCTTC. As protein: CASSLNRDKQFF.

This clonotype was detected a few times. This chain links TRBV7-9 with TRBJ1-5, with D perhaps matching TRBD1 (5 bases). This CDR3 is 13 amino acids long. Trimming removed 1 base at V and 11 bases at J, with 12 bases between. Germline CDR1 SEHNR, CDR2 FQNEAQ (reference sequence). CDR3 nucleotides: TGTGCCAGCAGCTTAGGGATTCAAGGGGCCCAGCATTTT. Translation gives CASSLGIQGAQHF.

This clonotype was counted ten times or more. This chain connects TRBV18 to TRBJ1-1, with 7 bases that match TRBD1. This CDR3 spans 17 amino acids. V was pared by 5 bases and J by 2 bases, with 14 bases of the junction left unmatched. Germline lookup yields CDR1 KGHSH and CDR2 LQKENI. The CDR3: CASSASAPGQINTEAFF. The CDR3 region has the DNA TGTGCCAGCTCAGCCAGCGCCCCGGGACAGATTAACACTGAAGCTTTCTTT.

This clonotype was recorded many times. The chain combines TRBV5-1 with TRBJ1-1, with a weak D call TRBD1 (6 bases). This CDR3 is 17 amino acids long. Trimming removed 0 bases from V and 1 base from J, with 16 bases in between. The germline V gene has CDR1 SGHRS and CDR2 YFSETQ. CDR3 in amino acids: CASSLVGGVRGNTEAFF. DNA for the CDR3: TGCGCCAGCAGCTTGGTTGGAGGGGTCAGGGGGAACACTGAAGCTTTCTTT.

This clonotype has a count of ten or more. CDR3 nucleotides: TGTGCCAGCATCCTCGCCAAGATGGGAACCAGTGAGCAGTTCTTC. Encoded protein: CASILAKMGTSEQFF. J is TRBJ2-1 and V is TRBV7-9, with D unclear. V was pared by 7 bases and J by 9 bases, with 22 bases between. This CDR3 is 15 amino acids long. CDR1 SEHNR and CDR2 FQNEAQ come from the germline V gene (reference sequence). Variable domain in full (rest from reference TRBV7-9 and TRBJ2-1): DTGVSQNPRHKITKRGQNVTFRCDPISEHNRLYWYRQTLGQGPEFLTYFQNEAQLEKSRLLSDRFSAERPKGSFSTLEIQRTEQGDSAMYLCASILAKMGTSEQFFGPGTRLTVL.

This clonotype has at least ten counts. The V and J genes are TRBV6-5 and TRBJ2-7, with 7 bases identical to TRBD1. The V segment lost 6 bases and the J segment 2 bases; nucleotides outside the gene matches: 10. The CDR3 consists of 15 residues. CDR1 is MNHEY, CDR2 SVGAGI, per germline. The CDR3 reads CASRITGTETYEQYF. CDR3 DNA: TGTGCCAGCAGAATTACCGGGACAGAGACCTACGAGCAGTACTTC.

On this clonotype itself: This could be a read error, since a much larger clone is one nucleotide away. The chain joins TRBV20-1 to TRBJ2-5; D is unresolved. Per the germline V gene, CDR1 is DFQATT and CDR2 is SNEGSKA (reference sequence). V was clipped by 3 bases and J by 5 bases, with 10 bases between them. The CDR3 consists of 12 residues. Here the CDR3 reads CSARFRRETQYF. CDR3 coding DNA: TGCAGTGCTAGGTTTAGGCGGGAGACCCAGTACTTC.

In its sample, this clonotype was seen many times. The V gene is TRBV5-1, the J gene TRBJ2-2, with a weak D call TRBD1 (5 bases). V lost 4 bases to trimming and J lost 1 base, with 8 bases between them. This CDR3 is 14 amino acids long. Per the germline V gene, CDR1 is SGHRS and CDR2 is YFSETQ. The CDR3: CASSTDMNTGELFF. CDR3 DNA: TGCGCCAGCAGCACGGACATGAACACCGGGGAGCTGTTTTTT.

At least ten counts were recorded for this clonotype. The V call is TRBV11-1, the J call TRBJ2-7; 7 bases are shared with TRBD2. Looked up from germline, CDR1 is SGHAT and CDR2 is FQDESV (reference sequence). This CDR3 region has 15 residues. J lost 6 bases, V lost 4 bases, and 12 bases had no gene match. The CDR3 DNA reads as TGTGCCAGCAGCTATAGAGGAAGGGAGGGACTCGAGCAGTACTTC. It encodes CASSYRGREGLEQYF.